Each of the 15 T cell receptor beta chains below was sequenced from the same sample in a study of blood T cell repertoires in COVID-19. Data came from immunoSEQ multiplex PCR; TCRdb stores just in-frame clones and leaves some out. The profile shows hundreds of thousands of clones, about nine tenths of them singletons. The source material was peripheral blood. These receptors came from a woman aged 25-40 years with COVID-19, enrolled during active disease.

The V and J genes are TRBV2 and TRBJ2-2; D gene unclear. The CDR3 sequence is 14 residues long. Trimming pared 2 bases from V and 4 bases from J, leaving 8 bases between. Germline CDR1 reads SNHLY; CDR2 reads FYNNEI. The CDR3 nucleotides are TGTGCCAGCAGTGAATTACAAAGCACCGGGGAGCTGTTTTTT. Translation: CASSELQSTGELFF.

The chain employs TRBV3-1 (or the pseudogene TRBV3-2) and TRBJ1-4; TRBD1 matches at 10 bases. There are 17 residues in the CDR3. Trimming took 5 bases from V and 8 from J; bases not matched to a gene: 14. Germline CDR1 and CDR2: LGHDT and YNNKEL (reference sequence). The CDR3 protein is CASSSASSGQGGEKLFF. The DNA of the CDR3 is TGTGCCAGCAGCTCCGCCTCCTCCGGACAGGGGGGAGAAAAACTGTTTTTT.

The genes are TRBV6-6 and TRBJ1-3; TRBD1 matches 8 bases. CDR1 and CDR2 from the germline V gene are MNHNY and SVGAGI (reference sequence). The J segment lost 4 bases and the V segment lost 5 bases, leaving 4 bases of the junction unmatched. The CDR3 consists of 14 residues. CDR3 sequence: CASSPDRVGNTIYF. The CDR3 nucleotides read TGTGCCAGCAGTCCGGACAGGGTGGGAAACACCATATATTTT.

This rearrangement joins TRBV28 to TRBJ2-7; the D gene is possibly TRBD1 (6 bases). With 0 bases removed from V and 2 bases from J, the gap between germline ends came to 8 bases. The CDR3 has 14 residues. The germline V gene has CDR1 MDHEN and CDR2 SYDVKM. DNA for the CDR3: TGTGCCAGCAGTTTATGGTCAGGGGCCTACGAGCAGTACGTC. Its translation: CASSLWSGAYEQYV.

A word on this clone: In the same sample, other DNA sequences code for this CDR3. The chain employs TRBV7-2 and TRBJ2-7, with D possibly being TRBD2 (6 bases). The CDR3 runs to 14 residues. Germline V gives CDR1 SGHTA, CDR2 FQGNSA. The CDR3: CASSLDGSKYEQYV. In DNA, the CDR3 is TGTGCCAGCAGTTTAGACGGGAGCAAATACGAGCAGTACGTC.

The V and J genes are TRBV4-2 and TRBJ2-2; 12 positions agree with TRBD2. V was clipped by 0 bases and J by 6 bases; unmatched bases: 8. The germline V gene has CDR1 LGHNA and CDR2 YNFKEQ. The CDR3 sequence is 18 residues long. CDR3 residues: CASSQDYTLAGGPGELFF. CDR3 in DNA: TGTGCCAGCAGCCAAGATTATACCCTAGCGGGGGGGCCCGGGGAGCTGTTTTTT.

The genes are TRBV7-9 and TRBJ2-7, with 11 bases fitting TRBD2. The CDR3 contains 16 residues. After removal of 0 bases from V and 2 bases from J, the junction contained 3 bases not matched to a gene. Per the germline V gene, CDR1 is SEHNR and CDR2 is FQNEAQ (reference sequence). The CDR3 spells CASSLARLAGTYEQYV. The DNA of the CDR3 is TGTGCCAGCAGCTTAGCAAGACTAGCGGGAACCTACGAGCAGTACGTC.

This rearrangement joins TRBV12-5 to TRBJ1-2, with 12 bases matching TRBD1. V shed 5 bases, J shed 8 bases, and the junction held 12 bases outside the gene matches. Germline CDR1 and CDR2: LGHNT and FRNRAP. This CDR3 has 16 amino acids. The CDR3 sequence: CASGPGTGGAFGGYTF. The CDR3 DNA follows: TGTGCTAGTGGTCCCGGGACAGGGGGCGCGTTCGGAGGCTACACCTTC.

A remark on this clone: Other DNA sequences in this specimen translate into the identical CDR3. The CDR3 DNA reads as TGTGCCAGCAGCCAAGGCGGCACAGATACGCAGTATTTT. It translates to CASSQGGTDTQYF. The chain carries TRBV3-1 (or the pseudogene TRBV3-2) and TRBJ2-3; D remains unclear. Germline lookup yields CDR1 LGHDT and CDR2 YNNKEL (reference sequence). V lost 1 base and J lost 1, with 3 bases in between. The CDR3 is made up of 13 amino acids.

The J gene is TRBJ2-5, the V gene TRBV21-1; the tabulated D call, TRBD1, remains unverified against the DNA. TRBV21-1 is a pseudogene. CDR3 length equals 13 residues. The CDR3 DNA is TGTGCCAGCAGCAAAGAACAGGGTGAGACCCAGTACTTC. It specifies CASSKEQGETQYF.

The V call is TRBV7-8, the J call TRBJ2-1; 8 bases are a match to TRBD2. Trimming at V came to 2 bases and at J to 8 bases, leaving 14 bases not matched to a gene. The V gene's germline CDR1 is SGHVS and CDR2 FQNEAQ. The CDR3 consists of 17 residues. The CDR3 sequence is CASSLRPSGGGLDEQFF. CDR3 DNA sequence: TGTGCCAGCAGCTTACGCCCTTCCGGGGGGGGCCTGGATGAGCAGTTCTTC.

The chain couples TRBV3-1 (or the pseudogene TRBV3-2) to TRBJ2-3, with TRBD2 matching over 11 bases. CDR1 is LGHDT, CDR2 YNNKEL, per germline (reference sequence). Trimming removed 0 bases from V and 4 bases from J; junction bases left unmatched: 6. The CDR3 length is 17 residues. The CDR3 reads CASSQEFVLAGADTQYF. CDR3 DNA sequence: TGTGCCAGCAGCCAAGAATTCGTACTAGCGGGAGCAGATACGCAGTATTTT.

This chain uses TRBV7-9 with TRBJ2-5, with 10 bases identical to TRBD2. The V gene end was trimmed by 3 bases and the J gene end by 2 bases; junction bases not matched to a gene: 3. Germline assignment: CDR1 SEHNR and CDR2 FQNEAQ (reference sequence). This CDR3 is 15 amino acids long. The DNA of the CDR3 is TGTGCCAGCAGCTTGGCTAGCGGGGGACAAGAGACCCAGTACTTC. This translates into CASSLASGGQETQYF.

This chain uses TRBV6-5 with TRBJ2-1, with 10 bases aligning to TRBD1. CDR1 and CDR2 (germline): MNHEY, SVGAGI. The length of the CDR3 is 15 residues. Trimming took 8 bases from V and 8 from J; bases not matched to a gene: 12. CDR3 in DNA: TGTGCCAGCTCAATAGACCCGGGACAGGGGTATGAGCAGTTCTTC. Amino acid sequence: CASSIDPGQGYEQFF.

The chain links TRBV19 to TRBJ2-1; 9 nucleotides match TRBD2. This CDR3 has 19 residues. V lost 3 bases, J lost 0 bases, and 12 bases stayed unmatched. Germline CDR1 LNHDA, CDR2 SQIVND (reference sequence). In nucleotides, the CDR3 is TGTGCCAGTAGTATGTTGCGACTAGCGGATACTAGCTCCTACAATGAGCAGTTCTTC. Its translation is CASSMLRLADTSSYNEQFF.